These 25 T cell receptor beta chains originate from one sample sequenced in a study of blood T cell repertoires in COVID-19. The table came from immunoSEQ multiplex PCR; TCRdb's copy has only in-frame clones and leaves some out. Of 190,000 or so clones in the sample, roughly 89% were seen once. The sample comprised peripheral blood. These receptors came from a man aged 35 to 55 with acute or convalescent COVID-19.

The V and J genes are TRBV2 and TRBJ2-1, with D possibly TRBD2 on 6 matching bases. The CDR3 is made up of 15 amino acids. Germline lookup yields CDR1 SNHLY and CDR2 FYNNEI. V shed 6 bases and J shed 3 bases, with 15 bases lying between them. CDR3 protein: CASRGGGRNYNEQFF. The CDR3 DNA reads as TGTGCCAGCAGGGGGGGTGGGCGGAACTACAATGAGCAGTTCTTC.

The chain couples TRBV28 to TRBJ1-1, with 9 positions matching TRBD1. J gave up 4 bases and V 6 bases, and 6 bases lay outside the gene matches. The CDR3 runs to 14 residues. Per the germline V gene, CDR1 is MDHEN and CDR2 is SYDVKM. CDR3 residues: CASREGQGGTEAFF. The CDR3 DNA sequence: TGTGCCAGCAGGGAGGGACAGGGTGGCACTGAAGCTTTCTTT.

This chain uses TRBV5-5 with TRBJ1-5; D might be TRBD1 (6 bases). There are 15 residues in the CDR3. Germline V gives CDR1 SGHKS, CDR2 YYEKEE (reference sequence). V shed 0 bases and J shed 5 bases, with 12 bases lying between them. CDR3 nucleotides: TGTGCCAGCAGCTTGGATAACAGGGCTCATCAGCCCCAGCATTTT. It specifies CASSLDNRAHQPQHF.

This sequence joins TRBV7-2 and TRBJ2-2; 9 positions match TRBD1. Germline V gene sequence: CDR1 SGHTA, CDR2 FQGNSA. The CDR3 is 15 residues long. Trimming at V came to 5 bases and at J to 4 bases, leaving 5 bases not matched to a gene. The CDR3 nucleotides read TGTGCCAGCAGCCCCCCGGGACAGGGCACCGGGGAGCTGTTTTTT. It encodes CASSPPGQGTGELFF. Combining the CDR3 with reference TRBV7-2 and TRBJ2-2 gives the whole variable domain GAGVSQSPSNKVTEKGKDVELRCDPISGHTALYWYRQSLGQGLEFLIYFQGNSAPDKSGLPSDRFSAERTGGSVSTLTIQRTQQEDSAVYLCASSPPGQGTGELFFGEGSRLTVL.

The genes are TRBV14 and TRBJ2-4; D is possibly TRBD1 (6 bases). V was pared by 2 bases and J by 6 bases, with 11 bases between. This CDR3 is built from 14 residues. Germline CDR1 is SGHDN and CDR2 is FVKESK. The CDR3, as DNA: TGTGCCAGCAGCCAAACTCAGGGGTCAAACATTCAGTACTTC. Translated: CASSQTQGSNIQYF. Based on the CDR3 plus reference TRBV14 and TRBJ2-4, the full variable domain is EAGVTQFPSHSVIEKGQTVTLRCDPISGHDNLYWYRRVMGKEIKFLLHFVKESKQDESGMPNNRFLAERTGGTYSTLKVQPAELEDSGVYFCASSQTQGSNIQYFGAGTRLSVL.

Comment on this clone: Other nucleotide sequences from this sample produce the same CDR3. For the CDR3, the DNA is TGTGCCAGCAGTGAGTTAACGGGTACAGATACGCAGTATTTT. This sequence encodes CASSELTGTDTQYF. This chain connects TRBV2 to TRBJ2-3; D is ambiguous. Per the germline V gene, CDR1 is SNHLY and CDR2 is FYNNEI. Trimming took 3 bases from V and 3 from J, leaving 10 bases between them. This CDR3 is 14 amino acids long.

The chain has TRBV9 and TRBJ1-6; D unresolved. Germline V gives CDR1 SGDLS, CDR2 YYNGEE. This CDR3 region has 15 residues. The V gene lost 0 bases and the J gene lost 8 bases, with 12 bases spanning the gap. The CDR3 bases are TGTGCCAGCAGCGTAGCTCCGGGGTCGGATTCACCCCTCCACTTT. It is translated as CASSVAPGSDSPLHF.

This clone was recorded many times. This chain joins TRBV10-3 and TRBJ1-2, with 8 bases identical to TRBD1. The trim removed 4 bases at V and 4 bases at J, leaving 11 bases unmatched. The CDR3 loop spans 16 amino acids. Looked up from germline, CDR1 is ENHRY and CDR2 is SYGVKD. The CDR3 spells CAISGQGAGGAYGYTF. The CDR3 DNA reads TGTGCCATCAGTGGGCAGGGGGCCGGTGGGGCCTATGGCTACACCTTC.

This rearrangement joins TRBV10-3 to TRBJ1-1; no firm D call. The CDR3 is 13 amino acids. Germline values: CDR1 ENHRY, CDR2 SYGVKD. V was shortened by 6 bases and J by 4 bases, with 12 bases between the two germline ends. DNA for the CDR3: TGTGCCATCAGGGCAGGAGCGGCCACTGAAGCTTTCTTT. Amino acids: CAIRAGAATEAFF.

The genes are TRBV28 and TRBJ1-4, with TRBD1 as a possible D gene (5 bases). The CDR3 is 14 amino acids. Looked up from germline, CDR1 is MDHEN and CDR2 is SYDVKM. Trimming cost V 7 bases and J 5 bases, with 14 bases left between them. The CDR3 protein is CASTMGGRNEKLFF. CDR3 bases: TGTGCCAGCACCATGGGGGGTAGGAATGAAAAACTGTTTTTT.

This clone is a singleton in its sample. This chain uses TRBV10-1 with TRBJ1-6; D ambiguous. The V and J ends lost 0 bases and 11 bases respectively, with 11 bases between them. There are 14 residues in the CDR3. CDR1 is WNHNN and CDR2 is SYGVQD in the germline V gene (reference sequence). CDR3 coding DNA: TGCGCCAGCAGTGAGTCTGCAGGCCGCACACCCCTCCACTTT. It yields the protein CASSESAGRTPLHF.

This rearrangement joins TRBV9 to TRBJ2-3; 8 bases align to TRBD1. After removal of 6 bases from V and 5 bases from J, the junction contained 5 bases not matched to a gene. This CDR3 spans 13 amino acids. The germline V gene encodes CDR1 SGDLS and CDR2 YYNGEE. CDR3 region: CASKGQGVDTQYF. DNA for the CDR3: TGTGCCAGCAAAGGACAGGGCGTAGATACGCAGTATTTT. Filled out from reference TRBV9 and TRBJ2-3, the complete variable domain reads DSGVTQTPKHLITATGQRVTLRCSPRSGDLSVYWYQQSLDQGLQFLIQYYNGEERAKGNILERFSAQQFPDLHSELNLSSLELGDSALYFCASKGQGVDTQYFGPGTRLTVL.

The chain is built from TRBV19 and TRBJ2-2; D not resolved. The CDR3 totals 13 residues. The germline gives CDR1 LNHDA, CDR2 SQIVND (reference sequence). Deletions cut 4 bases from V and 3 bases from J, with 6 bases between. Here the CDR3 reads CASSSTYTGELFF. CDR3 coding DNA: TGTGCCAGTAGTAGCACTTACACCGGGGAGCTGTTTTTT.

V and J are TRBV24-1 and TRBJ2-3; D gene ambiguous. This CDR3 contains 13 residues. Germline V gene sequence: CDR1 KGHDR, CDR2 SFDVKD. The V end was cut by 3 bases, the J end by 0 bases, with 3 bases between. CDR3 protein: CATSDLSTDTQYF. The CDR3 DNA sequence: TGTGCCACCAGTGATCTAAGCACAGATACGCAGTATTTT.

V usage is TRBV7-2 and J usage is TRBJ2-7; maybe TRBD1 (6 bases). This CDR3 region has 12 residues. CDR1 is SGHTA and CDR2 is FQGNSA in the germline V gene. Trimming left V 6 bases short and J 2 bases short, with 8 bases between. In DNA, the CDR3 is TGTGCCAGCAGTTACAGGGCCTACGAGCAGTACTTC. This encodes CASSYRAYEQYF.

The genes are TRBV28 and TRBJ1-4, with D possibly being TRBD1 (6 bases). The V gene lost 4 bases and the J gene lost 8 bases, with 17 bases spanning the gap. The CDR3 is 15 residues long. The germline CDR1 and CDR2 sequences are MDHEN and SYDVKM. This chain's CDR3 is CASSSGGAEREKLFF. The CDR3 nucleotides are TGTGCCAGCAGTTCGGGGGGGGCAGAGCGGGAAAAACTGTTTTTT.

In DNA form, the CDR3 reads TGTGCCAGCAGGGGCGCAGGGCAAGAGACCCAGTACTTC. Translated: CASRGAGQETQYF. This chain uses TRBV2 with TRBJ2-5; tentative D call: TRBD1 (5 bases). This CDR3 has 13 amino acids. V shed 6 bases and J shed 2 bases, with 10 bases lying between them. Germline assignment: CDR1 SNHLY and CDR2 FYNNEI.

This clone was recorded once. The V and J genes are TRBV6-1 and TRBJ1-5; maybe TRBD1 (6 bases). The CDR3 extends over 16 amino acids. V was clipped by 3 bases and J by 4 bases, with 16 bases between them. CDR1 MNHNS and CDR2 SASEGT come from the germline V gene. The CDR3 bases are TGTGCCAGCAGTGAGTTCCGACAGGTGGCTAATCAGCCCCAGCATTTT. Its protein product is CASSEFRQVANQPQHF.

This sequence joins TRBV24-1 and TRBJ2-3; 9 positions match TRBD1. Germline V lookup: CDR1 KGHDR, CDR2 SFDVKD. The CDR3 runs to 17 residues. V shed 4 bases and J 1 base; nucleotides not matched to a gene: 8. The CDR3 spells CATSDRPGQGRTDTQYF. Here the CDR3 DNA reads TGTGCCACCAGTGACCGGCCCGGACAGGGGCGCACAGATACGCAGTATTTT.

V usage is TRBV25-1 and J usage is TRBJ2-2, with a tentative D call TRBD1 (5 bases). V was cut by 1 base and J by 7 bases, with 13 bases left in between. Germline CDR1 reads MGHDK; CDR2 reads SYGVNS. The CDR3 has 15 amino acids. The CDR3 loop is CASSELGRGFGELFF. CDR3 nucleotide sequence: TGTGCCAGCAGTGAATTGGGGCGTGGATTCGGGGAGCTGTTTTTT.

The J gene is TRBJ2-5, the V gene TRBV4-1; TRBD2 matches 7 bases. The CDR3 has 18 residues. After removal of 0 bases from V and 2 bases from J, the junction contained 12 bases not matched to a gene. Germline V gives CDR1 MGHRA, CDR2 YSYEKL. CDR3 coding DNA: TGCGCCAGCAGCCAAGAACTGTACGGGGAGGGACTACAAGAGACCCAGTACTTC. This translates into CASSQELYGEGLQETQYF.

The rearrangement uses TRBV18 and TRBJ1-1; TRBD1 matches at 8 bases. The V gene end was trimmed by 3 bases and the J gene end by 5 bases; junction bases not matched to a gene: 5. The CDR3 has 14 residues. Germline V gene sequence: CDR1 KGHSH, CDR2 LQKENI. The CDR3, as DNA: TGTGCCAGCTCACCTGACAGGGGAGGTACTGAAGCTTTCTTT. Its translation: CASSPDRGGTEAFF.

V is TRBV9 and J is TRBJ1-5; the D gene is possibly TRBD1 (6 bases). V was clipped by 9 bases and J by 0 bases, with 19 bases between them. This CDR3 contains 16 residues. Germline CDR1 reads SGDLS; CDR2 reads YYNGEE. The CDR3 sequence is CATPGEPSYSNQPQHF. In DNA, the CDR3 is TGTGCCACCCCAGGGGAACCCTCGTATAGCAATCAGCCCCAGCATTTT.

V and J are TRBV5-5 and TRBJ2-7; D not resolved. Germline values: CDR1 SGHKS, CDR2 YYEKEE (reference sequence). This CDR3 spans 11 amino acids. V lost 4 bases to trimming and J lost 2 bases, with 4 bases between them. CDR3 coding DNA: TGTGCCAGCAGCCAGACCTACGAGCAGTACTTC. Its translation: CASSQTYEQYF.

The genes are TRBV27 and TRBJ2-1; D perhaps matches TRBD2 (6 bases). V was clipped by 3 bases and J by 4 bases, with 13 bases between them. CDR3 length: 15 amino acids. Germline loops: CDR1 MNHEY, CDR2 SMNVEV (reference sequence). The CDR3 protein is CASSLGGGFYNEQFF. In DNA form, the CDR3 reads TGTGCCAGCAGTTTGGGCGGAGGGTTTTACAATGAGCAGTTCTTC.